The 15 T cell receptor beta chains given below trace back to one sample, sequenced in a study of CD8+ T cells in alopecia areata. Sample treatment: oral pan-JAK inhibitor, 5-10 mg twice daily. Investigators isolated RNA and reverse transcribed it into cDNA to act as the sequencing template. Sequencing was performed with immunoSEQ multiplex PCR; in TCRdb, only in-frame clones are kept and a portion is missing. The sample lists more than 150,000 clones; 51% were seen once. Material: CD8+ T cells sorted from blood, obtained around week 52, from a patient treated with tofacitinib. These receptor sequences come from a human donor with alopecia areata.

The chain recombines TRBV13 with TRBJ2-7, with D perhaps TRBD1 (5 bases). In germline, CDR1 is PRHDT, CDR2 FYEKMQ (reference sequence). V dropped 4 bases and J dropped 3 bases, with 13 bases sitting between them. The CDR3 runs to 14 residues. As DNA, the CDR3 is TGTGCCAGCAGCTCCTCGGACATGGTCTACGAGCAGTACTTC. It is translated as CASSSSDMVYEQYF.

The chain uses TRBV27 and TRBJ1-5; 7 bases match TRBD1. Germline CDR1 reads MNHEY; CDR2 reads SMNVEV (reference sequence). The CDR3 covers 14 residues. J gave up 4 bases and V 8 bases, and 8 bases lay outside the gene matches. CDR3 region: CASAERGQNQPQHF. The CDR3 nucleotides are TGTGCCAGCGCGGAGAGGGGACAGAATCAGCCCCAGCATTTT.

The CDR3 DNA is TGTGCCAGCAGCTTAGCTCAGGGGAAAGAGACCCAGTACTTC. Its protein product is CASSLAQGKETQYF. V is TRBV7-9 and J is TRBJ2-5, with D possibly being TRBD1 (6 bases). CDR1 is SEHNR and CDR2 is FQNEAQ in the germline V gene (reference sequence). CDR3 length: 14 amino acids. Trimming removed 0 bases from V and 3 bases from J, with 8 bases in between.

As to this clone: A much more abundant neighbour one base away suggests this may be a read error. Other DNA sequences in this specimen translate into the identical CDR3. This chain uses TRBV6-1 with TRBJ2-5, with 11 bases matching TRBD2. The CDR3 is 15 residues long. With V trimmed by 2 bases and J by 2 bases, 1 base remained unmatched. The V gene's germline CDR1 is MNHNS and CDR2 SASEGT. The CDR3 bases are TGTGCCAGCAGTGAACTAGCGGGGGGTCAAGAGACCCAGTACTTC. Its translation: CASSELAGGQETQYF.

This clone was counted at least ten times. This CDR3 reads CASSRGASDLNEQFF. CDR3 sequence (DNA): TGTGCCAGCAGTCGGGGGGCGTCCGACCTCAATGAGCAGTTCTTC. The rearrangement links TRBV6-4 to TRBJ2-1, with D perhaps matching TRBD2 (7 bases). CDR3 length: 15 residues. The V gene lost 5 bases and the J gene lost 6 bases, with 17 bases spanning the gap. Germline CDR1 is MRHNA and CDR2 is SNTAGT.

J is TRBJ2-1 and V is TRBV13; D unclear. CDR3 length: 14 residues. The ends were cut back, 5 bases at V and 6 bases at J, with 14 bases in the middle. Germline CDR1 is PRHDT and CDR2 is FYEKMQ (reference sequence). In DNA, the CDR3 is TGTGCCAGCAGCCTCGGAAGGTTGGCCAATGAGCAGTTCTTC. Protein sequence: CASSLGRLANEQFF.

The chain combines TRBV5-4 with TRBJ2-7; D gene unclear. Germline V lookup: CDR1 SGHNT, CDR2 YYREEE (reference sequence). CDR3 size: 13 residues. Trimming took off 3 bases at V and 0 bases at J, with 7 bases between the two ends. The CDR3 DNA follows: TGTGCCAGCAGCTCAAGAAGCTCCTACGAGCAGTACTTC. It specifies CASSSRSSYEQYF. Drawing the rest from reference TRBV5-4 and TRBJ2-7, the complete variable domain is ETGVTQSPTHLIKTRGQQVTLRCSSQSGHNTVSWYQQALGQGPQFIFQYYREEENGRGNFPPRFSGLQFPNYSSELNVNALELDDSALYLCASSSRSSYEQYFGPGTRLTVT.

This clone was detected only once. The same CDR3 can be traced to other DNA sequences in this sample. CDR3 sequence (DNA): TGTGCCAGCAGCTTGAAGGGCAGGGACACCGGGGAGCTGTTTTTT. This sequence encodes CASSLKGRDTGELFF. This chain connects TRBV5-4 to TRBJ2-2, with D maybe TRBD1 (5 bases). The CDR3 sequence is 15 residues long. The germline V gene encodes CDR1 SGHNT and CDR2 YYREEE (reference sequence). The V end lost 1 base, the J end lost 3 bases, and 10 bases lay between the germline ends.

The chain joins TRBV11-2 to TRBJ1-1; D ambiguous. This CDR3 is built from 12 residues. Germline V gene sequence: CDR1 SGHAT, CDR2 FQNNGV. The germline V and J ends were trimmed by 3 bases and 3 bases, with 5 bases remaining between them. The CDR3 region has the DNA TGTGCCAGCAGCTTCGGGGACACTGAAGCTTTCTTT. Protein product: CASSFGDTEAFF.

The rearrangement links TRBV9 to TRBJ2-1, with D unclear. Germline CDR1 and CDR2: SGDLS and YYNGEE. This CDR3 contains 12 residues. Deletions cut 0 bases from V and 9 bases from J, with 7 bases between. The CDR3 reads CASSVGRGEQFF. DNA for the CDR3: TGTGCCAGCAGCGTAGGGAGAGGTGAGCAGTTCTTC.

The V call is TRBV29-1, the J call TRBJ2-1; possibly TRBD1 or TRBD2 for D (6 bases each). The ends were cut back, 4 bases at V and 1 base at J, with 14 bases in the middle. The CDR3 extends over 15 amino acids. The germline V gene encodes CDR1 SQVTM and CDR2 ANQGSEA. CDR3 amino acids: CSVGGRGPSYNEQFF. In DNA form, the CDR3 reads TGCAGCGTTGGCGGACGGGGGCCTTCCTACAATGAGCAGTTCTTC.

This clone was seen only a few times. The J gene is TRBJ2-4, the V gene TRBV4-3, with 14 bases that match TRBD2. V lost 4 bases and J lost 6; bases outside the gene matches: 2. The CDR3 contains 15 residues. Germline CDR1 LGHNA, CDR2 YSLEER. The CDR3 protein is CASSPGLAGGNIQYF. As DNA, the CDR3 is TGCGCCAGCAGCCCCGGACTAGCGGGGGGAAACATTCAGTACTTC.

This clone has only one observation. The chain couples TRBV2 to TRBJ1-1; maybe TRBD1 (5 bases). CDR3 length: 13 amino acids. The V end lost 5 bases, the J end lost 3 bases, and 10 bases lay between the germline ends. Germline V CDR1 and CDR2: SNHLY, FYNNEI. The CDR3 loop is CASSTGPYTEAFF. The CDR3 nucleotides are TGTGCCAGCAGTACAGGACCGTACACTGAAGCTTTCTTT.

This clone was detected only a few times. CDR3 protein: CSVEVMDLRSDTQYF. The CDR3 DNA follows: TGCAGCGTTGAAGTAATGGACCTACGATCAGATACGCAGTATTTT. The chain recombines TRBV29-1 with TRBJ2-3; D remains unclear. Germline CDR1 reads SQVTM; CDR2 reads ANQGSEA. V was pared by 1 base and J by 4 bases, with 15 bases between. This CDR3 is 15 amino acids long.

This sequence joins TRBV28 and TRBJ2-1; D remains ambiguous. This CDR3 has 12 residues. CDR1 and CDR2 (germline): MDHEN, SYDVKM. The ends were cut back, 3 bases at V and 5 bases at J, with 5 bases in the middle. The DNA for the CDR3 is TGTGCCAGCAGTTTTTGGGACAATGAGCAGTTCTTC. It codes for CASSFWDNEQFF.